The clone carrying this T cell receptor (beta chain) showed up just a few times. Measured with immunoSEQ multiplex PCR; TCRdb has only the in-frame clones, and not every one. Of 9,500 to 15,000 clones in the sample, less than 95% were seen once. The entry originates in a study of regulatory and conventional T cells in RAG deficiency. Regulatory T cells were sorted from blood as CD4+ CD25-high CD127-low cells. The CDR3 has 15 amino acids. The germline CDR1 and CDR2 sequences are SGHTA and FQGNSA. V was pared by 4 bases and J by 2 bases, with 13 bases between. This sample also belongs to another study, concerning regulatory T cells. This second study notes: The PCR used 52 TRBV and 13 TRBJ primers.

V usage is TRBV7-2 and J usage is TRBJ2-3; the D gene is possibly TRBD2 (6 bases). This sequence was found in a human donor in good health. The sample consisted of CD127- CD25+ CD4+ Tregs sorted from blood. The CDR3 region is CASSSDYLSTDTQYF. The CDR3 DNA reads TGTGCCAGCAGCTCGGACTATCTTTCCACAGATACGCAGTATTTT.